This entry lists 25 T cell receptor beta chains sequenced from one sample in a study of shared clonotypes between healthy human individuals. Profiling relied on immunoSEQ multiplex PCR, and the TCRdb table lists in-frame clones only, not all of them. The sample contains more than 400,000 clones, roughly 80% of which appear only once. Sequencing was done on a sample of PBMCs. The source is a woman in her thirties or forties in good health. Some clones in this sample may be carry-over from other donors' samples.

Only a few counts were recorded for this clone. This chain links TRBV5-1 with TRBJ2-5; D not resolved. The CDR3 runs to 14 residues. Trimming took 4 bases from V and 5 from J, leaving 15 bases between them. The germline gives CDR1 SGHRS, CDR2 YFSETQ. The CDR3 reads CASSPGQRMETQYF. CDR3 nucleotide sequence: TGCGCCAGCAGCCCAGGCCAACGGATGGAGACCCAGTACTTC.

This clone was picked up one time. It differs at one base from a far larger clone, so likely a read error. The V gene is TRBV18, the J gene TRBJ1-2; D ambiguous. Per germline, CDR1 KGHSH and CDR2 LQKENI. V lost 6 bases and J lost 2, with 10 bases in between. The CDR3 is made up of 13 amino acids. CDR3 sequence reads: CASSRVQNYGYTF. The CDR3, as DNA: TGTGCCAGCTCCCGCGTACAGAACTATGGCTACACCTTC.

The V and J genes are TRBV10-2 and TRBJ2-1; no clear D gene. The CDR3 is 12 residues long. Germline lookup yields CDR1 WSHSY and CDR2 SAAADI. Trimming stripped 3 bases from V and 4 bases from J, with 4 bases between. The chain's CDR3 is CASSDWYNEQFF. CDR3 nucleotide sequence: TGCGCCAGCAGTGATTGGTACAATGAGCAGTTCTTC.

Regarding this clone: A read error is the likely source, as a far larger clone sits one nucleotide away. This rearrangement joins TRBV5-1 to TRBJ1-5; D possibly corresponds to TRBD1 (5 bases). CDR3 length: 13 amino acids. CDR1 SGHRS and CDR2 YFSETQ come from the germline V gene. Deletions cut 4 bases from V and 6 bases from J, with 11 bases between. The CDR3 nucleotides read TGCGCCAGCAGCCGGGGCGGGGGTCAGCCCCAGCATTTT. Its protein is CASSRGGGQPQHF. Full variable domain (missing parts from reference TRBV5-1 and TRBJ1-5): KAGVTQTPRYLIKTRGQQVTLSCSPISGHRSVSWYQQTPGQGLQFLFEYFSETQRNKGNFPGRFSGRQFSNSRSEMNVSTLELGDSALYLCASSRGGGQPQHFGDGTRLSIL.

On this clone itself: A read error likely explains this, since a far larger clone differs by one base. CDR3 sequence (DNA): TGTGCCAGCAGTTACACGGCTAGCGGGAGCTCCTACGAGCAGCACTTC. Its translation is CASSYTASGSSYEQHF. This chain uses TRBV6-6 with TRBJ2-5; 10 bases line up with TRBD2. This CDR3 region has 16 residues. Germline values: CDR1 MNHNY, CDR2 SVGAGI (reference sequence).

The V gene is TRBV28, the J gene TRBJ2-7; D may be TRBD2 (6 bases). V shed 7 bases and J shed 0 bases, with 13 bases lying between them. Germline V gene lookup returns CDR1 MDHEN and CDR2 SYDVKM. This CDR3 has 14 amino acids. CDR3 sequence (DNA): TGTGCCAGCATCCCTAGCGCCTACTCCTACGAGCAGTACTTC. It translates to CASIPSAYSYEQYF.

The V and J genes are TRBV7-9 and TRBJ2-6; weak D call: TRBD2 (5 bases). Germline CDR1 and CDR2: SEHNR and FQNEAQ (reference sequence). Trimming removed 3 bases from V and 4 bases from J, with 7 bases in between. There are 14 residues in the CDR3. The CDR3 DNA is TGTGCCAGCAGCTTGGAGGAAGGGGCCAACGTCCTGACTTTC. Protein: CASSLEEGANVLTF.

As for this clone: An end of the junction does not agree with germline; a read error may underlie this. CDR3 nucleotides: TGTGCCTGGAGTGACCTCCGCGGGACAGGACTCTTT. It yields the protein CAWSDLRGTGLF. This chain connects TRBV30 to TRBJ1-4, with 8 bases identical to TRBD1. Per the germline V gene, CDR1 is GTSNPN and CDR2 is SVGIG (reference sequence). CDR3 size: 12 residues.

On this clone: The junction departs from germline at one end; a sequencing error may be responsible. J is TRBJ2-6 and V is TRBV2; D gene unclear. The CDR3 runs 15 residues. Germline CDR1 SNHLY, CDR2 FYNNEI. DNA of the CDR3: TGTGCCACTAATACATGGTGCTCTGGGACCAACGTCCTGACTTTC. It is translated as CATNTWCSGTNVLTF.

This chain uses TRBV7-2 with TRBJ2-1; no reliable D call. CDR3 size: 14 residues. V lost 4 bases, J lost 2 bases, and 9 bases lay in between. Per germline, CDR1 SGHTA and CDR2 FQGNSA. CDR3 nucleotide sequence: TGTGCCAGCAGCTACCAGACGACCTACAATGAGCAGTTCTTC. Translated, it gives CASSYQTTYNEQFF.

This chain joins TRBV20-1 and TRBJ2-7, with D unresolved. The CDR3 extends over 10 amino acids. Per germline, CDR1 DFQATT and CDR2 SNEGSKA (reference sequence). V lost 4 bases and J 5 bases, leaving 6 bases between the germline ends. The CDR3 sequence is CSAKGNEQYF. In nucleotides, the CDR3 is TGCAGTGCTAAAGGTAACGAGCAGTACTTC.

This sequence joins TRBV6-1 and TRBJ2-7; 8 bases agree with TRBD2. The CDR3 extends over 15 amino acids. Per the germline V gene, CDR1 is MNHNS and CDR2 is SASEGT. V lost 10 bases to trimming and J lost 0 bases; unmatched junction nucleotides: 11. The CDR3 DNA is TGTGCCACTCCACCCCAGCGGGAGAACTCCTACGAGCAGTACTTC. Residues: CATPPQRENSYEQYF.

J is TRBJ2-1 and V is TRBV27; 10 bases match TRBD2. J gave up 4 bases and V 2 bases, and 5 bases lay outside the gene matches. The CDR3 loop spans 16 amino acids. Germline CDR1 is MNHEY and CDR2 is SMNVEV (reference sequence). CDR3 sequence: CASSLRRTSGYNEQFF. DNA of the CDR3: TGTGCCAGCAGTTTACGGAGGACTAGCGGATACAATGAGCAGTTCTTC.

This chain uses TRBV13 with TRBJ2-3, with D perhaps TRBD1 (5 bases). The CDR3 is made up of 14 amino acids. From germline, CDR1 is PRHDT and CDR2 FYEKMQ (reference sequence). V lost 4 bases and J lost 3, with 11 bases in between. CDR3 bases: TGTGCCAGCAGCTCAAGGGCAGGGACAGATACGCAGTATTTT. It specifies CASSSRAGTDTQYF.

With regard to this clone: This likely came from a read error, as a far larger clone is one base away. Other DNA sequences in the sample encode the same CDR3. The CDR3 is CSVAGLAGYEQYF. CDR3 in DNA: TGCAGCGTTGCTGGACTAGCGGGCTACGAGCAGTACTTC. The chain carries TRBV29-1 and TRBJ2-7, with 11 bases fitting TRBD2. The CDR3 loop spans 13 amino acids. Losses at the gene ends were 4 bases for V and 3 bases for J; bases not matched to a gene: 2. From germline, CDR1 is SQVTM and CDR2 ANQGSEA.

This clone was detected a few times. This chain uses TRBV7-6 with TRBJ2-7; D is possibly TRBD1 or TRBD2 (5 bases each). Germline loops: CDR1 SGHVS, CDR2 FNYEAQ. The V end lost 4 bases, the J end lost 2 bases, and 12 bases lay between the germline ends. CDR3 size: 14 residues. The CDR3 region is CASSWGTPTYEQYF. In DNA form, the CDR3 reads TGTGCCAGCAGCTGGGGGACCCCTACCTACGAGCAGTACTTC.

The V and J genes are TRBV27 and TRBJ2-7; TRBD2 matches 10 bases. The trim removed 1 base at V and 4 bases at J, leaving 7 bases unmatched. Germline CDR1 MNHEY, CDR2 SMNVEV (reference sequence). This CDR3 is 16 amino acids long. The chain's CDR3 is CASSLFITSGTYEQYF. CDR3 nucleotides: TGTGCCAGCAGTTTATTTATCACTAGCGGGACGTACGAGCAGTACTTC.

The rearrangement uses TRBV28 and TRBJ2-3; D possibly corresponds to TRBD2 (5 bases). Trimming left V 3 bases short and J 8 bases short, with 15 bases between. The CDR3 totals 14 residues. Germline V gene lookup returns CDR1 MDHEN and CDR2 SYDVKM. CDR3 bases: TGTGCCAGCAGTTTGGCGGCCGGGGTAGCTACGCAGTATTTT. It encodes CASSLAAGVATQYF. Drawing the rest from reference TRBV28 and TRBJ2-3, the complete variable domain is DVKVTQSSRYLVKRTGEKVFLECVQDMDHENMFWYRQDPGLGLRLIYFSYDVKMKEKGDIPEGYSVSREKKERFSLILESASTNQTSMYLCASSLAAGVATQYFGPGTRLTVL.

The chain's CDR3 is CASSLSLAEGAGETQYF. In DNA, the CDR3 is TGTGCCAGCAGCTTAAGCCTAGCGGAAGGTGCCGGAGAGACCCAGTACTTC. This sequence joins TRBV11-2 and TRBJ2-5; TRBD2 aligns across 7 bases. CDR3 length equals 17 residues. The trim removed 2 bases at V and 4 bases at J, leaving 13 bases unmatched. Germline V gene sequence: CDR1 SGHAT, CDR2 FQNNGV.

This clone turned up a few times. A read error may explain this, as a much larger clone is one base away. The chain carries TRBV7-9 and TRBJ2-7; D call uncertain. This CDR3 region has 13 residues. The germline CDR1 and CDR2 sequences are SEHNR and FQNEAQ (reference sequence). The chain's CDR3 is CASSFGVGYERYF. The CDR3 DNA is TGTGCCAGCAGCTTCGGAGTAGGGTACGAGCGGTACTTC.

The chain is built from TRBV7-9 and TRBJ2-3; the D gene could be TRBD1 or TRBD2 (6 bases each). CDR3 length: 17 amino acids. V lost 4 bases, J lost 3 bases, and 20 bases lay in between. Germline values: CDR1 SEHNR, CDR2 FQNEAQ (reference sequence). Written as DNA, the CDR3 is TGTGCCAGCAGCTCCCCGTGGGGGGCAGCCCTTACAGATACGCAGTATTTT. Translating gives CASSSPWGAALTDTQYF.

This clone was seen a handful of times. Additional DNA sequences in this sample encode the identical CDR3. The CDR3 nucleotides read TGTGCCAGTAGTACTGACAGGAATCAGCCCCAGCATTTT. Translation gives CASSTDRNQPQHF. This sequence joins TRBV19 and TRBJ1-5; perhaps TRBD1 as D (6 bases). V dropped 4 bases and J dropped 4 bases, with 8 bases sitting between them. This CDR3 comprises 13 residues. The germline V gene encodes CDR1 LNHDA and CDR2 SQIVND (reference sequence).

The chain couples TRBV9 to TRBJ1-1; D is uncertain. Germline V CDR1 and CDR2: SGDLS, YYNGEE. Between the trimmed V and J ends, which lost 3 bases and 0 bases, there was a span of 9 bases. The CDR3 spans 14 residues. In DNA form, the CDR3 reads TGTGCCAGCAGCGGGACTCCTTTGAACACTGAAGCTTTCTTT. Translated: CASSGTPLNTEAFF.

CDR3 bases: TGTGCCAGCAGTTTGTCCGACAGGGGGCCAACCAAGCAGTTCTTC. Amino acid sequence: CASSLSDRGPTKQFF. V and J are TRBV28 and TRBJ2-1; TRBD1 aligns across 10 bases. The ends lost 3 bases at V and 11 bases at J; junction bases unmatched: 10. The CDR3 has 15 residues. In germline, CDR1 is MDHEN, CDR2 SYDVKM.

This chain connects TRBV9 to TRBJ2-3, with 8 bases aligning to TRBD2. The CDR3 spans 15 residues. The germline gives CDR1 SGDLS, CDR2 YYNGEE. J was trimmed by 5 bases and V by 1 base; bases with no gene match: 6. In nucleotides, the CDR3 is TGTGCCAGCAGCGTAAGCGGGAGTCTTGGAGATACGCAGTATTTT. Translated: CASSVSGSLGDTQYF. The entire variable domain, with the rest obtained from reference TRBV9 and TRBJ2-3, is as follows: DSGVTQTPKHLITATGQRVTLRCSPRSGDLSVYWYQQSLDQGLQFLIQYYNGEERAKGNILERFSAQQFPDLHSELNLSSLELGDSALYFCASSVSGSLGDTQYFGPGTRLTVL.